This T cell receptor (beta chain) appears in the sequencing data of a study of response to subunit inactivated influenza vaccine. Whole-study findings and limits: Researchers suggested that each seasonal influenza vaccination recruits few new T cells.

TCRdb used MiXCR to reprocess the RT-PCR reads, holding one entry per CDR3 protein. The data show approximately 500,000 distinct CDR3 sequences, with approximately 12% seen just once and 10% to 15% held by the top ten. With V trimmed by 2 bases and J by 3 bases, 13 bases remained unmatched. CDR3 length: 17 amino acids. Germline-derived CDR1 and CDR2 are DFQATT and SNEGSKA (reference sequence). Concerning this clonotype itself: What it recognizes is unknown.

This clonotype was obtained from a man aged 45-65 years who received an inactivated influenza vaccine. This chain links TRBV20-1 with TRBJ1-2, with 9 bases matching TRBD1. Source: PBMCs from blood, taken roughly 6 weeks after vaccination. Written as DNA, the CDR3 is TGCAGTGCTAGACCGAGGACAGGGGAAGCCAACTACTATGGCTACACCTTC. Its protein product is CSARPRTGEANYYGYTF.